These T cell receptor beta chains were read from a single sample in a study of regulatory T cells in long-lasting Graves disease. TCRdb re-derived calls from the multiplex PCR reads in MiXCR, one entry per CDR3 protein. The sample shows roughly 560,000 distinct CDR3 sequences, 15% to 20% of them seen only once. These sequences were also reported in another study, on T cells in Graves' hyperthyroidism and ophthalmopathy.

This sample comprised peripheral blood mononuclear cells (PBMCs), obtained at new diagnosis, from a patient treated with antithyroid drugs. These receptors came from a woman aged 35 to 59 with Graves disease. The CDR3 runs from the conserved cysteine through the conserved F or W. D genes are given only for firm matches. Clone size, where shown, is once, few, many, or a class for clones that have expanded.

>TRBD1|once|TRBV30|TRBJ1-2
TGTGCCGGACAGGGGGCTAACTATGGCTACACCTTC
CAGQGANYGYTF
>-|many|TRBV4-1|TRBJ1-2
TGCGCCAGCAGCCAAGATTGGAATACTCTTAACTATGGCTACACCTTC
CASSQDWNTLNYGYTF
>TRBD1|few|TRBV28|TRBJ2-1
TGTGCCAGCAGTACCCCACCCGGGACAGGGAGGAAGATATCGTCCTACAATGAGCAGTTCTTC
CASSTPPGTGRKISSYNEQFF
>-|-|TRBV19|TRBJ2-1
TGTGCCAGTAGTCCGAAACCGCAATCCAATGAGCAGTTCTTC
CASSPKPQSNEQFF
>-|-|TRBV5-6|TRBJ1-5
TGTGCCAGCAGCTTCACGCCTGATCAGCCCCAGCATTTT
CASSFTPDQPQHF
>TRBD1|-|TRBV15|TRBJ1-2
TGTGCCACCAGCAGAGACCGACAGGGAAGCTATGGCTACACCTTC
CATSRDRQGSYGYTF
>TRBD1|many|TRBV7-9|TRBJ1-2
TGTGCCAGCAGTCGACAGGGGAAAGATGGCTACACCTTC
CASSRQGKDGYTF
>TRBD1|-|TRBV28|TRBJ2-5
TGTGCCAGCAGCCGAACAGGGGGGTGGGAAGAGACCCAGTACTTC
CASSRTGGWEETQYF
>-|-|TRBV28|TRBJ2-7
TGTGCCAGCAGTTTATCAGGGGAATACCCCTACGAGCAGTACTTC
CASSLSGEYPYEQYF
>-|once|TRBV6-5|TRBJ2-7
TGTGCCAGCAGTTACTCCCGTAACTCTGGGGAGCAGTACTTC
CASSYSRNSGEQYF
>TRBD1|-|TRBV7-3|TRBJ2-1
TGTGCCAGCAGCTTCGAAGACAGGGGCATGGGTAATGAGCAGTTCTTC
CASSFEDRGMGNEQFF
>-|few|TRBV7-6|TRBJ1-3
TGTGCCAGCAGCTTTGAGCAGAGCTCTGGAAACACCATATATTTT
CASSFEQSSGNTIYF
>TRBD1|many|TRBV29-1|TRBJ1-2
TGCAGCGTTGACCAAATTTCCGACAGGGATGATGGCTACACCTTC
CSVDQISDRDDGYTF
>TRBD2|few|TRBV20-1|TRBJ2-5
TGCAGTGCTACTAGCGGGGGGCGCGAGACCCAGTACTTC
CSATSGGRETQYF
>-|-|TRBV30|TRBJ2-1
TGTGCCTGGGCCTACAGAGACTACAATGAGCAGTTCTTC
CAWAYRDYNEQFF
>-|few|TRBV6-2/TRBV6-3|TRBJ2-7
TGTGCCAGCAGTTCGGTCAGGGGCCCCTACGAGCAGTACTTC
CASSSVRGPYEQYF
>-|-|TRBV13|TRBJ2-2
TGTGCCAGCAGCTTGGGAGTTCGGACCGGGGAGCTGTTTTTT
CASSLGVRTGELFF
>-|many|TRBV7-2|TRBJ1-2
TGTGCCAGCAGCCCCGAACGGGTCCTATATTATGGCTACACCTTC
CASSPERVLYYGYTF
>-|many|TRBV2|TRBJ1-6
TGTGCCAGCAGTGACGAACGGGGTTCACCCCTCCACTTT
CASSDERGSPLHF
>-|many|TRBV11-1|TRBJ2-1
TGTGCCAGCAGCTTAGCCTCCTACAATGAGCAGTTCTTC
CASSLASYNEQFF
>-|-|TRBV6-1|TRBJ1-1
TGTGCCAGCAGCGCCTCCTTTCAGTACCGGAACACTGAAGCTTTCTTT
CASSASFQYRNTEAFF